These 27 T cell receptor beta chains came from one sample sequenced in a study of human T cells and chemical hapten exposure (dated by TCRdb to the early 2020s). Library method: RACE. Sequencer: NextSeq 500. TCRdb itself trimmed the public reads at Q25 with fastp, ran MiXCR and retained productive beta chains. Rows are unified per CDR3 protein, each entry keeping the most common DNA and genes. This sample lists 55,000 to 80,000 distinct CDR3 sequences; approximately 11% were detected once. The ten largest clones represent roughly 2% of the sample. The time point label, as the study defines it: patch test 3, about 24 weeks after DPC sensitization. The treatment or condition label for this specimen denotes: therapeutic diphenylcyclopropenone sensitization with weekly scalp DPC. The material sequenced was whole blood, taken in connection with sensitization to the hapten diphenylcyclopropenone (DPC). The receptors come from a woman aged 25-40 years with alopecia areata. Some clones in this sample may be carry-over from other donors' samples.

This clonotype was counted a few times. This chain links TRBV18 with TRBJ2-2; no firm D call. CDR1 is KGHSH and CDR2 is LQKENI in the germline V gene. The CDR3 consists of 14 residues. Trimming shortened V by 2 bases and J by 4 bases, and 8 bases separated the two germline ends. The CDR3: CASSPWGSTGELFF. For the CDR3, the DNA is TGTGCCAGCTCACCATGGGGTAGCACCGGGGAGCTGTTTTTT.

This rearrangement joins TRBV19 to TRBJ1-4; D unresolved. The CDR3 totals 13 residues. The germline gives CDR1 LNHDA, CDR2 SQIVND (reference sequence). V was cut by 2 bases and J by 7 bases, with 8 bases left in between. In DNA, the CDR3 is TGTGCCAGTAGTATAAGAAGCAGTGAAAAACTGTTTTTT. It translates to CASSIRSSEKLFF.

This clonotype was seen only a few times. The gene calls are TRBV10-3 and TRBJ2-1; D not certain. The V end was cut by 2 bases, the J end by 0 bases, with 8 bases between. Germline CDR1 reads ENHRY; CDR2 reads SYGVKD. The CDR3 has 15 amino acids. The CDR3 region has the DNA TGTGCCATCAGTGAGCGGCGTACCTCCTACAATGAGCAGTTCTTC. Protein product: CAISERRTSYNEQFF.

This clonotype has only a few counts. V and J are TRBV25-1 and TRBJ2-7; D unresolved. V was shortened by 1 base and J by 6 bases, with 10 bases between the two germline ends. Germline V gives CDR1 MGHDK, CDR2 SYGVNS. CDR3 size: 13 residues. CDR3 sequence reads: CASSESVVPEQYF. The CDR3 DNA follows: TGTGCCAGCAGTGAATCCGTGGTACCCGAGCAGTACTTC.

This clonotype has at least ten counts. The rearrangement uses TRBV18 and TRBJ2-7; 11 nucleotides match TRBD2. The CDR3 consists of 15 residues. Germline V gene data show CDR1 as KGHSH and CDR2 as LQKENI. The V gene end was trimmed by 2 bases and the J gene end by 3 bases; junction bases not matched to a gene: 3. This CDR3 reads CASSPKLAGVYEQYF. CDR3 nucleotide sequence: TGTGCCAGCTCACCAAAACTAGCGGGAGTCTACGAGCAGTACTTC.

The table lists this clonotype with many counts. The CDR3, as DNA: TGTGCCAGCAGACAGGGGACTACCACCTACGAGCAGTACTTC. Residues: CASRQGTTTYEQYF. The V and J genes are TRBV28 and TRBJ2-7; D could derive from TRBD1 or TRBD2 (7 bases each). Germline V gives CDR1 MDHEN, CDR2 SYDVKM. V was clipped by 6 bases and J by 2 bases, with 14 bases between them. The CDR3 runs to 14 residues.

This clonotype was seen ten or more times. V usage is TRBV5-1 and J usage is TRBJ2-3, with D tentatively TRBD2 (6 bases). There are 15 residues in the CDR3. The germline V gene has CDR1 SGHRS and CDR2 YFSETQ. Between the trimmed V and J ends, which lost 4 bases and 0 bases, there was a span of 12 bases. The CDR3 region has the DNA TGCGCCAGCAGCCTGCGGGGTACTAGCACAGATACGCAGTATTTT. Translation gives CASSLRGTSTDTQYF.

This clonotype was recorded many times. The chain is built from TRBV12-3 or TRBV12-4 and TRBJ1-5; perhaps TRBD1 as D (5 bases). Deletions cut 5 bases from V and 4 bases from J, with 12 bases between. The CDR3 consists of 14 residues. For the CDR3, the DNA is TGTGCCAGCAGTCCAGGGTCGGGTAATCAGCCCCAGCATTTT. Its protein is CASSPGSGNQPQHF.

The V and J genes are TRBV6-2 or TRBV6-3 and TRBJ2-2; D is possibly TRBD1 (6 bases). CDR3 length: 14 amino acids. V was shortened by 7 bases and J by 1 base, with 10 bases between the two germline ends. Looked up from germline, CDR1 is MNHEY and CDR2 is SVGEGT. In DNA form, the CDR3 reads TGTGCCAGCACCGGGACAAAGAACACCGGGGAGCTGTTTTTT. This encodes CASTGTKNTGELFF.

This clonotype has a handful of counts. The V call is TRBV4-1, the J call TRBJ2-3; 9 bases line up with TRBD2. The CDR3 has 19 residues. CDR1 and CDR2 (germline): MGHRA, YSYEKL. V dropped 0 bases and J dropped 1; count of bases not matched to a gene: 11. This CDR3 is CASSQDGLAGSGGTDTQYF. The DNA of the CDR3 is TGCGCCAGCAGCCAAGATGGTCTAGCGGGATCGGGGGGCACAGATACGCAGTATTTT.

This rearrangement joins TRBV21-1 to TRBJ2-5; the table assigns TRBD2, which was not confirmed against the DNA. TRBV21-1 has pseudogene status. The CDR3 runs to 11 residues. CDR3 sequence (DNA): TGTGCCAGCAGCTCTCCCTCCCCCCAGTACTTC. The encoded protein is CASSSPSPQYF.

This CDR3 is CSARGARDTYNSPLHF. Written as DNA, the CDR3 is TGCAGTGCTAGAGGGGCGCGGGACACCTATAATTCACCCCTCCACTTT. The V call is TRBV20-1, the J call TRBJ1-6, with D tentatively TRBD1 (6 bases). CDR1 is DFQATT, CDR2 SNEGSKA, per germline (reference sequence). V dropped 1 base and J dropped 2 bases, with 12 bases sitting between them. The CDR3 is 16 residues long.

This clonotype was recorded at least ten times. This sequence joins TRBV9 and TRBJ1-4; D possibly corresponds to TRBD1 (6 bases). The length of the CDR3 is 14 residues. V lost 3 bases and J lost 8, with 14 bases in between. The germline V gene encodes CDR1 SGDLS and CDR2 YYNGEE. CDR3 nucleotide sequence: TGTGCCAGCAGCGAAGGGGGGCCGGGAGAAAAACTGTTTTTT. Translated, it gives CASSEGGPGEKLFF.

This clonotype was seen only a few times. The chain recombines TRBV12-3 or TRBV12-4 with TRBJ1-1; D may be TRBD1 (6 bases). The CDR3 has 15 residues. Trimming pared 5 bases from V and 6 bases from J, leaving 19 bases between. The chain's CDR3 is CASSSEQGFKAEAFF. The CDR3 DNA reads as TGTGCCAGCAGTAGCGAACAGGGATTTAAGGCTGAAGCTTTCTTT.

The V and J genes are TRBV6-5 and TRBJ2-7, with 9 bases lining up with TRBD1. Trimming at V came to 6 bases and at J to 4 bases, leaving 10 bases not matched to a gene. The CDR3 sequence is 15 residues long. Germline lookup yields CDR1 MNHEY and CDR2 SVGAGI. CDR3 protein: CASSPRETGGYEQYF. The CDR3 DNA reads as TGTGCCAGCAGCCCCAGGGAGACAGGGGGGTACGAGCAGTACTTC.

In its sample, this clonotype was seen a few times. The genes are TRBV6-2 or TRBV6-3 and TRBJ2-3; 9 bases map to TRBD1. CDR1 MNHEY and CDR2 SVGEGT come from the germline V gene. This CDR3 spans 18 amino acids. Trimming at V came to 2 bases and at J to 2 bases, leaving 11 bases not matched to a gene. CDR3 bases: TGTGCCAGCAGTTACCAGCGGGACAGGGTGCCACACACAGATACGCAGTATTTT. Protein sequence: CASSYQRDRVPHTDTQYF.

The chain recombines TRBV7-2 with TRBJ2-5, with no clear D. Trimming took off 0 bases at V and 5 bases at J, with 7 bases between the two ends. The CDR3 runs 13 residues. Germline lookup yields CDR1 SGHTA and CDR2 FQGNSA. The CDR3 reads CASSLAVFETQYF. In DNA form, the CDR3 reads TGTGCCAGCAGCTTAGCAGTATTCGAGACCCAGTACTTC.

This clonotype has a handful of counts. This chain links TRBV12-3 or TRBV12-4 with TRBJ2-6; D is undetermined. Trimming removed 3 bases from V and 4 bases from J, with 13 bases in between. This CDR3 is 16 amino acids long. CDR3 sequence reads: CASSFGGPTGANVLTF. CDR3 nucleotides: TGTGCCAGCAGTTTTGGCGGACCGACAGGGGCCAACGTCCTGACTTTC.

The chain has TRBV7-3 and TRBJ2-4, with TRBD1 matching over 7 bases. This CDR3 region has 18 residues. CDR1 and CDR2 (germline): SGHTA, FQGTGA. After removal of 5 bases from V and 0 bases from J, the junction contained 13 bases not matched to a gene. The chain's CDR3 is CASSAGYRDSPAKNIQYF. In nucleotides, the CDR3 is TGTGCCAGCAGCGCAGGTTACCGGGACAGCCCAGCCAAAAACATTCAGTACTTC. The whole variable domain, filled in from reference TRBV7-3 and TRBJ2-4, reads GAGVSQTPSNKVTEKGKYVELRCDPISGHTALYWYRQSLGQGPEFLIYFQGTGAADDSGLPNDRFFAVRPEGSVSTLKIQRTERGDSAVYLCASSAGYRDSPAKNIQYFGAGTRLSVL.

V and J are TRBV9 and TRBJ2-2; 7 bases are shared with TRBD2. The CDR3 is 15 residues long. Germline lookup yields CDR1 SGDLS and CDR2 YYNGEE. The trim removed 4 bases at V and 0 bases at J, leaving 3 bases unmatched. The CDR3 reads CASSRDYPNTGELFF. Written as DNA, the CDR3 is TGTGCCAGCAGCCGGGACTACCCGAACACCGGGGAGCTGTTTTTT. Together with reference TRBV9 and TRBJ2-2, the CDR3 gives the full variable domain: DSGVTQTPKHLITATGQRVTLRCSPRSGDLSVYWYQQSLDQGLQFLIQYYNGEERAKGNILERFSAQQFPDLHSELNLSSLELGDSALYFCASSRDYPNTGELFFGEGSRLTVL.

This clonotype showed up just a few times. J is TRBJ1-5 and V is TRBV28; possible D gene TRBD1, 6 bases. The germline V gene has CDR1 MDHEN and CDR2 SYDVKM. There are 18 residues in the CDR3. V lost 5 bases to trimming and J lost 1 base, with 21 bases between them. CDR3 amino acids: CASSPADSKGSSNQPQHF. CDR3 coding DNA: TGTGCCAGCAGTCCCGCGGACAGTAAAGGGAGCAGCAATCAGCCCCAGCATTTT.

The sample holds a few counts of this clonotype. The rearrangement links TRBV20-1 to TRBJ2-3, with D possibly TRBD1 on 6 matching bases. The germline CDR1 and CDR2 sequences are DFQATT and SNEGSKA (reference sequence). V dropped 3 bases and J dropped 1 base, with 14 bases sitting between them. CDR3 length equals 15 residues. CDR3 bases: TGCAGTGCTAGTTCGAGGGCAGGGGGCACAGATACGCAGTATTTT. It encodes CSASSRAGGTDTQYF.

This clonotype was recorded many times. The chain combines TRBV11-2 with TRBJ2-3; D is unclear. V was cut by 2 bases and J by 3 bases, with 9 bases left in between. The germline gives CDR1 SGHAT, CDR2 FQNNGV. The CDR3 extends over 14 amino acids. The CDR3 region is CASSLNSFTDTQYF. CDR3 DNA sequence: TGTGCCAGCAGCTTAAACAGCTTTACAGATACGCAGTATTTT.

The sample holds a few counts of this clonotype. The V gene is TRBV6-2 or TRBV6-3, the J gene TRBJ2-2; D might be TRBD1 (6 bases). The CDR3 is made up of 13 amino acids. Germline CDR1 is MNHEY and CDR2 is SVGEGT. Deletions cut 6 bases from V and 8 bases from J, with 13 bases between. CDR3 nucleotide sequence: TGTGCCAGCAGCCCCACAGGGATTGGGGAGCTGTTTTTT. Translated, it gives CASSPTGIGELFF.

This clonotype was seen more than once but under ten times. The chain links TRBV7-2 to TRBJ1-2; 8 bases match TRBD1. Germline lookup yields CDR1 SGHTA and CDR2 FQGNSA. V trimming: 4 bases; J trimming: 5 bases; junction bases outside the gene matches: 6. The CDR3 consists of 14 residues. CDR3 bases: TGTGCCAGCAGCTCCGGGACAGGCACTTATGGCTACACCTTC. It is translated as CASSSGTGTYGYTF.

The chain combines TRBV10-3 with TRBJ1-3; TRBD1 matches at 7 bases. The germline V gene encodes CDR1 ENHRY and CDR2 SYGVKD. Trimming at V came to 0 bases and at J to 0 bases, leaving 8 bases not matched to a gene. The CDR3 covers 18 residues. The CDR3 sequence: CAISESGAGQRSGNTIYF. The CDR3 bases are TGTGCCATCAGTGAGTCAGGTGCGGGACAGCGCTCTGGAAACACCATATATTTT.

This clonotype was recorded at least ten times. V usage is TRBV6-2 or TRBV6-3 and J usage is TRBJ2-5; perhaps TRBD2 as D (6 bases). Trimming took off 7 bases at V and 13 bases at J, with 19 bases between the two ends. The CDR3 runs 12 residues. The V gene's germline CDR1 is MNHEY and CDR2 SVGEGT. CDR3 amino acids: CASTIAEGPTYF. In DNA form, the CDR3 reads TGTGCCAGCACCATAGCGGAGGGCCCAACGTACTTC.